This is a list of T cell receptor beta chains from one sample in a study of blood T cells in healthy people across ages. One entry per CDR3 protein, called by TCRdb with MiXCR from the 5' RACE reads. The sample holds fewer than 600,000 distinct CDR3 sequences, around 27% seen once. These data were likewise used in another study, on T cells of mothers and their children.

The specimen was blood. The source is a boy between 2 and 10 years old in good health. Both conserved end residues are part of each CDR3. Only part of the rows carry a size: once, few, many, or a class if the clone is expanded.

j_gene: TRBJ2-3
abundance: -
v_gene: TRBV10-1
CDR3aa: CASSEGTGGRSDTQYF

j_gene: -
abundance: -
v_gene: TRBV7-8
CDR3aa: CASTPRRRSYEQYF

j_gene: TRBJ2-1
abundance: -
v_gene: TRBV20-1
CDR3aa: CSAGGLAGLNEQFF

j_gene: TRBJ2-5
abundance: -
v_gene: TRBV2
CDR3aa: CASSGGTLPETQYF

j_gene: TRBJ2-3
abundance: -
v_gene: TRBV9
CDR3aa: CASSDSGGSTDTQYF

j_gene: TRBJ1-1
abundance: few
v_gene: TRBV7-9
CDR3aa: CASSLGAQGTEAFF

j_gene: TRBJ2-7
abundance: -
v_gene: TRBV7-2
CDR3aa: CASSRLAGEAEQYF

j_gene: TRBJ1-1
abundance: few
v_gene: TRBV3-1
CDR3aa: CASSQVGLNTEAFF

j_gene: TRBJ2-7
abundance: few
v_gene: TRBV13
CDR3aa: CASSHRGTSSYEQYF

j_gene: -
abundance: -
v_gene: TRBV7-9
CDR3aa: CASSHLAGGNEQFF

j_gene: TRBJ2-3
abundance: few
v_gene: TRBV5-1
CDR3aa: CASSFATRSTDTQYF

j_gene: TRBJ2-1
abundance: -
v_gene: TRBV5-1
CDR3aa: CASSLEAQYDEQFF

j_gene: TRBJ2-6
abundance: -
v_gene: TRBV5-4
CDR3aa: CASSRGRGLASGANVLTF

j_gene: TRBJ2-5
abundance: -
v_gene: TRBV3-1
CDR3aa: CASSQDQRRLSETQYF

j_gene: TRBJ2-2
abundance: -
v_gene: TRBV2
CDR3aa: CASSDPGLVNTGELFF

j_gene: TRBJ1-1
abundance: few
v_gene: TRBV7-9
CDR3aa: CASSLPGGLTEAFF

j_gene: -
abundance: -
v_gene: TRBV21-1
CDR3aa: CASSKWGGNYEQYF

j_gene: TRBJ2-3
abundance: few
v_gene: TRBV20-1
CDR3aa: CSASGLFALTDTQYF

j_gene: TRBJ2-3
abundance: -
v_gene: TRBV7-3
CDR3aa: CASSLTSGGPFTDTQYF

j_gene: TRBJ2-2
abundance: few
v_gene: TRBV12-3/TRBV12-4
CDR3aa: CASSPAGGAITGELFF

j_gene: TRBJ1-2
abundance: few
v_gene: TRBV4-1
CDR3aa: CASSQDPGSSGGYTF

j_gene: TRBJ2-2
abundance: -
v_gene: TRBV7-6
CDR3aa: CASSLAQAGGTGELFF

j_gene: TRBJ1-2
abundance: few
v_gene: TRBV4-1
CDR3aa: CASSQAGQETYGYTF

j_gene: TRBJ2-3
abundance: many
v_gene: TRBV28
CDR3aa: CASSSRDSRDF

j_gene: TRBJ2-5
abundance: -
v_gene: TRBV7-8
CDR3aa: CASSLAPRWETQYF

j_gene: TRBJ2-3
abundance: -
v_gene: TRBV4-3
CDR3aa: CASSQDGVVGRDTQYF

j_gene: TRBJ1-2
abundance: few
v_gene: TRBV20-1
CDR3aa: CSGFTGSYGYTF

j_gene: TRBJ2-7
abundance: -
v_gene: TRBV7-2
CDR3aa: CASSSSGGVHEQYF

j_gene: TRBJ2-3
abundance: -
v_gene: TRBV18
CDR3aa: CASSRGQERGTDTQYF

j_gene: TRBJ2-1
abundance: -
v_gene: TRBV5-1
CDR3aa: CASSLRREGHNEQFF

j_gene: TRBJ2-7
abundance: many
v_gene: TRBV3-1
CDR3aa: CASSRGLAGVYEQYF

j_gene: TRBJ2-7
abundance: -
v_gene: TRBV27
CDR3aa: CASKEVRRFGEQYF

j_gene: TRBJ2-2
abundance: -
v_gene: TRBV25-1
CDR3aa: CASSESWGRDTGELFF

j_gene: TRBJ1-3
abundance: -
v_gene: TRBV6-6
CDR3aa: CASRRNTGAGNTIYF

j_gene: TRBJ2-3
abundance: -
v_gene: TRBV5-1
CDR3aa: CASSFRDREADTQYF

j_gene: TRBJ1-2
abundance: few
v_gene: TRBV12-3/TRBV12-4
CDR3aa: CASSFPGTGLIYGYTF

j_gene: TRBJ1-5
abundance: many
v_gene: TRBV6-1
CDR3aa: CASTPMGMGAGNQPQHF

j_gene: TRBJ2-5
abundance: -
v_gene: TRBV12-3/TRBV12-4
CDR3aa: CASSFRLAGVETQYF

j_gene: TRBJ1-2
abundance: -
v_gene: TRBV20-1
CDR3aa: CSARPPGVNYGYTF

j_gene: TRBJ2-1
abundance: few
v_gene: TRBV10-3
CDR3aa: CAIQGGQPSSYNEQFF